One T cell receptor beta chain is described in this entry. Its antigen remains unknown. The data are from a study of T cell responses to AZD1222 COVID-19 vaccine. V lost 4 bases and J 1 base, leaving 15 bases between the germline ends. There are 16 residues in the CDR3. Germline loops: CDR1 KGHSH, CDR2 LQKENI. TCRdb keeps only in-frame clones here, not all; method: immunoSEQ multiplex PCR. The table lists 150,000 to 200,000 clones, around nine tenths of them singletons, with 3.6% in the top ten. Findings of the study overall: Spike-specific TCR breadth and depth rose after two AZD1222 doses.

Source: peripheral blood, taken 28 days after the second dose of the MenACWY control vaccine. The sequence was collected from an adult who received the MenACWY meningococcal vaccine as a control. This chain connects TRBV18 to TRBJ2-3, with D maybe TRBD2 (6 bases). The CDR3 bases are TGTGCCAGCTCACTCCAGTTGGCTAGCGGCACAGATACGCAGTATTTT. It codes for CASSLQLASGTDTQYF.